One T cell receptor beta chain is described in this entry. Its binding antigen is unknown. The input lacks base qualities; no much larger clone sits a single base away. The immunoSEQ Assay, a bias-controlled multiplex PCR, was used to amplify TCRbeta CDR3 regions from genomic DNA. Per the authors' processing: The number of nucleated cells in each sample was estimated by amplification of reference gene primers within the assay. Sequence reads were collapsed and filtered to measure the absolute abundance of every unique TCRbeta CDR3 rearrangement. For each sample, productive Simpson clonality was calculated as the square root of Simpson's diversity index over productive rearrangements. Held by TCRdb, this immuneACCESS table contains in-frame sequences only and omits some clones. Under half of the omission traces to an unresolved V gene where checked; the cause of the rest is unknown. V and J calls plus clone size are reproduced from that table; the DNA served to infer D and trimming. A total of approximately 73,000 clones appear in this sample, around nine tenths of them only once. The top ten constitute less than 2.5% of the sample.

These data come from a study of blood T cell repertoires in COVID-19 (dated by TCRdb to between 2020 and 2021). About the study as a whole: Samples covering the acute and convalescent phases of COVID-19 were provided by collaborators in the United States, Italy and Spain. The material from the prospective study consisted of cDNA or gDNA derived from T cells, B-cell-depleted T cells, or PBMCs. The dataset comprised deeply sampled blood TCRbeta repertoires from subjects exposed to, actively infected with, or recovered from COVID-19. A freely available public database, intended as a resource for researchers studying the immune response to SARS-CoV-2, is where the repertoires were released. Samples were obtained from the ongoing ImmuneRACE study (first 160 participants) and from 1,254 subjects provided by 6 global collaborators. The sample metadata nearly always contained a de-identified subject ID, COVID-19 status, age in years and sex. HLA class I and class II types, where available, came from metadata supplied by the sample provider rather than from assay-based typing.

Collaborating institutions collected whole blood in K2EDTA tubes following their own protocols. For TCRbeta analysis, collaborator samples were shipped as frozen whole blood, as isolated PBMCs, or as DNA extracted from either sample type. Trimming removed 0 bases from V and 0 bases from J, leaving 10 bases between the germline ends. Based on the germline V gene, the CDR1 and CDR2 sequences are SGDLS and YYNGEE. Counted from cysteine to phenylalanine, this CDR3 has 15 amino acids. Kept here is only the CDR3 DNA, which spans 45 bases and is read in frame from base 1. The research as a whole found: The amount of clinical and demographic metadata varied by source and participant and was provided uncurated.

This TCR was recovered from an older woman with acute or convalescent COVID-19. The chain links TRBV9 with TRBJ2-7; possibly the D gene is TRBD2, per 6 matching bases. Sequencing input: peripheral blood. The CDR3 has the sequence CASSVDWDSSYEQYF. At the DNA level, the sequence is TGTGCCAGCAGCGTAGATTGGGACTCCTCCTACGAGCAGTACTTC. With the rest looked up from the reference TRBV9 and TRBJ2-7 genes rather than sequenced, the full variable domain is DSGVTQTPKHLITATGQRVTLRCSPRSGDLSVYWYQQSLDQGLQFLIQYYNGEERAKGNILERFSAQQFPDLHSELNLSSLELGDSALYFCASSVDWDSSYEQYFGPGTRLTVT.